A selection of T cell receptor beta chains follows, all from one sample in a study of T cell responses to AZD1222 COVID-19 vaccine. Here immunoSEQ multiplex PCR was the method, and the copy in TCRdb shows in-frame clones only, minus some. The data hold about 110,000 clones, with over 85% observed a single time. Specimen: peripheral blood, collected 28 days after the second AZD1222 dose. These receptors were collected from an adult who received the AZD1222 COVID-19 vaccine. Both conserved end residues are part of each CDR3. D genes are given only for firm matches. Size is stated for part of the rows, as once, few or many counts, or as a class when the clone is expanded.

-,TRBV11-2,once,TRBJ1-4,CASSLGLRVATNEKLFF,TGTGCCAGCAGCTTAGGACTGAGAGTTGCAACTAATGAAAAACTGTTTTTT
TRBD1,TRBV7-2,-,TRBJ1-5,CASSTYRTGRYQPQHF,TGTGCCAGCAGCACATATCGGACAGGCAGGTATCAGCCCCAGCATTTT
-,TRBV5-4,-,TRBJ2-1,CASSLGLLYNEQFF,TGTGCCAGCAGCTTGGGACTTTTATACAATGAGCAGTTCTTC
-,TRBV6-1,-,TRBJ2-7,CASSELGGQAILEQYF,TGTGCCAGCAGTGAATTGGGAGGCCAGGCGATTCTCGAGCAGTACTTC
TRBD2,TRBV5-1,-,TRBJ2-3,CASSSLAGVSDTQYF,TGCGCCAGCAGCTCACTAGCGGGAGTGTCAGATACGCAGTATTTT
-,TRBV29-1,-,TRBJ1-2,CSVEDLSYINYGYTF,TGCAGCGTTGAAGATCTTTCCTACATTAACTATGGCTACACCTTC
TRBD1,TRBV28,-,TRBJ2-7,CASSPRTGEYEQYF,TGTGCCAGCAGTCCTAGGACAGGGGAATACGAGCAGTACTTC
-,TRBV3-1/TRBV3-2,-,TRBJ1-1,CASSQGHTEAFF,TGTGCCAGCAGCCAAGGTCACACTGAAGCTTTCTTT
TRBD1,TRBV2,-,TRBJ1-1,CASNGQGDMNTEAFF,TGTGCCAGCAACGGACAGGGGGATATGAACACTGAAGCTTTCTTT
TRBD2,TRBV27,-,TRBJ2-1,CASSPRTSSPYNEQFF,TGTGCCAGCAGTCCTCGGACTAGTAGCCCCTACAATGAGCAGTTCTTC
TRBD1,TRBV6-4,once,TRBJ1-1,CASRGTGMNTEAFF,TGTGCCAGCAGGGGGACAGGGATGAACACTGAAGCTTTCTTT
TRBD1,TRBV9,once,TRBJ2-2,CASSAPGQANTGELFF,TGTGCCAGCAGCGCCCCGGGACAGGCGAACACCGGGGAGCTGTTTTTT
-,TRBV18,-,TRBJ1-1,CASSPPRAYEAFF,TGTGCCAGCTCACCACCCCGAGCTTATGAAGCTTTCTTT
-,TRBV5-8,-,TRBJ1-5,CASSLGQQFNQPQHF,TGTGCCAGCAGCTTGGGACAGCAATTCAATCAGCCCCAGCATTTT
-,TRBV7-6,-,TRBJ1-1,CASSLSYRERTEAFF,TGTGCCAGCAGCCTTTCCTACAGGGAGAGGACTGAAGCTTTCTTT
-,TRBV12-3/TRBV12-4,few,TRBJ2-1,CASSLGVNEQFF,TGTGCCAGCAGTTTAGGCGTGAATGAGCAGTTCTTC
TRBD1,TRBV4-1,-,TRBJ2-6,CASSQSRTGAGSGANVLTF,TGCGCCAGCAGCCAATCACGGACAGGCGCTGGCTCTGGGGCCAACGTCCTGACTTTC
-,TRBV27,-,TRBJ2-1,CASSLKPRRRDEQFF,TGTGCCAGCAGTTTAAAGCCCCGCCGGAGGGATGAGCAGTTCTTC
-,TRBV18,-,TRBJ2-1,CASSGGGTDSYNEQFF,TGTGCCAGCTCGGGGGGCGGGACAGACTCCTACAATGAGCAGTTCTTC
-,TRBV27,-,TRBJ1-5,CASRPQHF,TGTGCCAGCAGGCCCCAGCATTTT
TRBD2,TRBV30,-,TRBJ2-7,CAWRTPGLAVYEQYF,TGTGCCTGGAGGACGCCGGGACTAGCGGTTTACGAGCAGTACTTC
-,TRBV7-9,-,TRBJ1-1,CASSLGPPTEAFF,TGTGCCAGCAGCTTAGGGCCCCCGACTGAAGCTTTCTTT
-,TRBV5-1,-,TRBJ2-3,CASSLAGTSTDTQYF,TGCGCCAGCAGCTTGGCCGGTACTAGCACAGATACGCAGTATTTT
-,TRBV27,-,TRBJ2-6,CASSLSSGGANVLTF,TGTGCCAGCAGTTTATCGTCTGGCGGCGCCAACGTCCTGACTTTC
-,TRBV4-2,-,TRBJ2-1,CASSQDGGHYNEQFF,TGTGCCAGCAGCCAGGACGGGGGACACTACAATGAGCAGTTCTTC
TRBD1,TRBV5-5,-,TRBJ2-1,CASSLEGAPYNEQFF,TGTGCCAGCAGCTTGGAGGGGGCGCCATACAATGAGCAGTTCTTC
-,TRBV28,few,TRBJ1-1,CASILNTEAFF,TGTGCCAGCATCCTTAACACTGAAGCTTTCTTT